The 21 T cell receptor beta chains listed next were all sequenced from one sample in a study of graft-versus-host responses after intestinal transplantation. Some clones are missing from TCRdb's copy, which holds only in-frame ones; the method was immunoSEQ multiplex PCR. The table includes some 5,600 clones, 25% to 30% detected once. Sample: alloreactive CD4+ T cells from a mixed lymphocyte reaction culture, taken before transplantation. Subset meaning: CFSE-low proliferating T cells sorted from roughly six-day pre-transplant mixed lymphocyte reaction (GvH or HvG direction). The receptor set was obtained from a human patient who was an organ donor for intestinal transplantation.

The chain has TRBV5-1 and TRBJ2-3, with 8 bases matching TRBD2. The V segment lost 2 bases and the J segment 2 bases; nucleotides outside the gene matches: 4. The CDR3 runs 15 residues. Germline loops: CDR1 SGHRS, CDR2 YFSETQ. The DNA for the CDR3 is TGCGCCAGCAGCTTCGAGCGGGAGATCACAGATACGCAGTATTTT. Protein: CASSFEREITDTQYF. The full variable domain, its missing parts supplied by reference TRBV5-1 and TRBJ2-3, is KAGVTQTPRYLIKTRGQQVTLSCSPISGHRSVSWYQQTPGQGLQFLFEYFSETQRNKGNFPGRFSGRQFSNSRSEMNVSTLELGDSALYLCASSFEREITDTQYFGPGTRLTVL.

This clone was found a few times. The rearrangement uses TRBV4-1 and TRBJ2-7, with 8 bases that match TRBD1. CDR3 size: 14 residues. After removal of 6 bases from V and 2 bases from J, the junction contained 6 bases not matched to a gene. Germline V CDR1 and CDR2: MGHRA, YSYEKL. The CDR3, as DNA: TGCGCCAGCAGTTTAGGGACAGGAGCCTACGAGCAGTACTTC. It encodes CASSLGTGAYEQYF.

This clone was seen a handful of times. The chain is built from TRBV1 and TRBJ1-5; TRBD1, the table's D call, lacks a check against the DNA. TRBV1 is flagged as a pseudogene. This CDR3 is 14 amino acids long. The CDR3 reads CTSSLGTGDQPQHF. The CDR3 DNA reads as TGCACCAGCAGCCTTGGGACAGGGGATCAGCCCCAGCATTTT.

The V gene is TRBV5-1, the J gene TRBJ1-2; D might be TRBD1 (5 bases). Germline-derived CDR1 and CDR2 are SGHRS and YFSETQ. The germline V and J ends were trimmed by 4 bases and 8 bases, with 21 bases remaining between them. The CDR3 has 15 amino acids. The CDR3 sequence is CASSVGHLSEVGYTF. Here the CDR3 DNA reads TGCGCCAGCAGCGTTGGACATCTAAGCGAGGTCGGCTACACCTTC.

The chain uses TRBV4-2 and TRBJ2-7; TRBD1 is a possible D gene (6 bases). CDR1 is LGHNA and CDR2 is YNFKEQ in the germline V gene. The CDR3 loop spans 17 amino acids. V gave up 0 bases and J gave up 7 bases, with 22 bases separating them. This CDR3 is CASSQDSGRDIKGEQYF. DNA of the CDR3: TGTGCCAGCAGCCAAGATTCCGGTCGGGACATCAAGGGGGAGCAGTACTTC.

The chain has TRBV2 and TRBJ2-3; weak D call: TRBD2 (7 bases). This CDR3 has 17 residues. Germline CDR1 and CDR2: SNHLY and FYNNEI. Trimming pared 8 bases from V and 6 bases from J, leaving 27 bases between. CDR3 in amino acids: CASCRRYWLAGADTQYF. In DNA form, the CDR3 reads TGTGCCAGCTGTCGGCGTTACTGGCTCGCGGGGGCGGATACGCAGTATTTT. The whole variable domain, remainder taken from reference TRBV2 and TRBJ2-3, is EPEVTQTPSHQVTQMGQEVILRCVPISNHLYFYWYRQILGQKVEFLVSFYNNEISEKSEIFDDQFSVERPDGSNFTLKIRSTKLEDSAMYFCASCRRYWLAGADTQYFGPGTRLTVL.

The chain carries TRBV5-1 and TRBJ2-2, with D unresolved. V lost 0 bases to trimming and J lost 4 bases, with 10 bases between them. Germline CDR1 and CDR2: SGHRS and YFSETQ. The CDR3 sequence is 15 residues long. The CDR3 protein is CASSLVVAPTGELFF. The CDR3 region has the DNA TGCGCCAGCAGCTTGGTTGTAGCTCCCACCGGGGAGCTGTTTTTT.

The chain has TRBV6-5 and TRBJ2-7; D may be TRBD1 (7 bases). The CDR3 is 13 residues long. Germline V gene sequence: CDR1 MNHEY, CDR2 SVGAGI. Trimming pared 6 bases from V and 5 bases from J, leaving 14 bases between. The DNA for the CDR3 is TGTGCCAGCAGGAGGGGGCGCGGGAACGAGCAGTACTTC. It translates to CASRRGRGNEQYF.

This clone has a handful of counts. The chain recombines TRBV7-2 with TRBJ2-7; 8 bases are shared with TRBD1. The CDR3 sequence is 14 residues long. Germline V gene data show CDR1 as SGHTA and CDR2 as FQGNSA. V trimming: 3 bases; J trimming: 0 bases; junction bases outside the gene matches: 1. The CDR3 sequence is CASSFTGGSYEQYF. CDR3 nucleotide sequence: TGTGCCAGCAGCTTTACAGGGGGCTCCTACGAGCAGTACTTC. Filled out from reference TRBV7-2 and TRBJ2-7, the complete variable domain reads GAGVSQSPSNKVTEKGKDVELRCDPISGHTALYWYRQSLGQGLEFLIYFQGNSAPDKSGLPSDRFSAERTGGSVSTLTIQRTQQEDSAVYLCASSFTGGSYEQYFGPGTRLTVT.

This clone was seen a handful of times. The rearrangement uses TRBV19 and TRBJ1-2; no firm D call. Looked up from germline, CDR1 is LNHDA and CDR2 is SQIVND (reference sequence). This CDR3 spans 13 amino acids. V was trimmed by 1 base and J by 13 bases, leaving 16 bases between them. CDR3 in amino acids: CASSIARGVASTF. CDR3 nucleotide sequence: TGTGCCAGTAGTATAGCACGGGGAGTCGCTTCCACCTTC.

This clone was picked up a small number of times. In DNA form, the CDR3 reads TGTGCCAGCAGCTTACCGGCGGCACGGATGGACACTGAAGCTTTCTTT. Its translation: CASSLPAARMDTEAFF. This chain links TRBV11-3 with TRBJ1-1; D unresolved. Trimming took 2 bases from V and 3 from J, leaving 16 bases between them. Germline loops: CDR1 SGHNT, CDR2 YENEEA. This CDR3 is 16 amino acids long.

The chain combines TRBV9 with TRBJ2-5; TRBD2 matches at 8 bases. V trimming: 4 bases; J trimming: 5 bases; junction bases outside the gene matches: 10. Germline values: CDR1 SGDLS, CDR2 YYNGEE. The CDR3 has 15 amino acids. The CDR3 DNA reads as TGTGCCAGCAGCCAAGGACTAGCCGGCTACGAGACCCAGTACTTC. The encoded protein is CASSQGLAGYETQYF.

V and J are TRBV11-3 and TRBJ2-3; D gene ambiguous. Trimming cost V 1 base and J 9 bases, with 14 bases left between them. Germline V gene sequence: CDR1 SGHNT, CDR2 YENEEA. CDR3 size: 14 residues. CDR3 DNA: TGTGCCAGCAGCTTAGGTGGTCCGGCGCGGACGCAGTATTTT. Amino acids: CASSLGGPARTQYF.

The CDR3 DNA is TGTGCCAGCAGCTTATACCTAGCGGGGCCCCGAAAGAAGGAGACCCAGTACTTC. This encodes CASSLYLAGPRKKETQYF. The V gene is TRBV11-2, the J gene TRBJ2-5, with 9 nucleotides matching TRBD2. Germline V gene lookup returns CDR1 SGHAT and CDR2 FQNNGV. This CDR3 comprises 18 residues. V trimming: 2 bases; J trimming: 5 bases; junction bases outside the gene matches: 15.

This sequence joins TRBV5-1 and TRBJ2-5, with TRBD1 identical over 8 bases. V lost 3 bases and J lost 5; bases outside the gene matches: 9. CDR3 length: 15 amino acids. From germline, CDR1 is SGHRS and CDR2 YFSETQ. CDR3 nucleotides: TGCGCCAGCAGCTATAGACAGGGGTTTGGCGAGACCCAGTACTTC. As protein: CASSYRQGFGETQYF.

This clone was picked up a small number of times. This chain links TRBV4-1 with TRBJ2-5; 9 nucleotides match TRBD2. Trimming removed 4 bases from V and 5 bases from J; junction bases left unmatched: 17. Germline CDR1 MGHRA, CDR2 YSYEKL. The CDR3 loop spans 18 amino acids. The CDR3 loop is CASSPLGRRGGPGETQYF. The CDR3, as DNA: TGCGCCAGCAGCCCGTTAGGAAGGCGGGGGGGGCCGGGTGAGACCCAGTACTTC.

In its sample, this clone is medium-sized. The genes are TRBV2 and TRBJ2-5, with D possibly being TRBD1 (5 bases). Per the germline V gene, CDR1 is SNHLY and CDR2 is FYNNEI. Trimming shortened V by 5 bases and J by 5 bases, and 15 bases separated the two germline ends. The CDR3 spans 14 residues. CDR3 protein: CASSLLRVGETQYF. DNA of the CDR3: TGTGCCAGCAGTTTACTCAGGGTCGGGGAGACCCAGTACTTC.

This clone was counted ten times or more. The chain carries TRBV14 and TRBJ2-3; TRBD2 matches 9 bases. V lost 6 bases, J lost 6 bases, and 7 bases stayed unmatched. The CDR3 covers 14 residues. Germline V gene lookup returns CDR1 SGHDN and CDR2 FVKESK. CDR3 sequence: CASSQQLAGDTQYF. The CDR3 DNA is TGTGCCAGCAGTCAGCAGCTAGCGGGGGATACGCAGTATTTT.

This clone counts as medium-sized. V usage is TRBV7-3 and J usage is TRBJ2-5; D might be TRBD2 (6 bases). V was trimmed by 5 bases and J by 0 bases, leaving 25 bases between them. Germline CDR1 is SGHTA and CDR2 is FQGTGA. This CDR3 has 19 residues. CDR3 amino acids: CASSPSSRGTVLYQETQYF. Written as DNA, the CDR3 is TGTGCCAGCAGCCCCAGCTCGCGGGGAACCGTATTGTACCAAGAGACCCAGTACTTC.

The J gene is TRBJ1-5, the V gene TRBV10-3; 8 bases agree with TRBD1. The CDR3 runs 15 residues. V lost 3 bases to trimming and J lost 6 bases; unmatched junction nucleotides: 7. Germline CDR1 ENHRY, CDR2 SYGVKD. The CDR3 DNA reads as TGTGCCATCAGTGACGGACAGGGTAGGGCTCAGCCCCAGCATTTT. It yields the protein CAISDGQGRAQPQHF.

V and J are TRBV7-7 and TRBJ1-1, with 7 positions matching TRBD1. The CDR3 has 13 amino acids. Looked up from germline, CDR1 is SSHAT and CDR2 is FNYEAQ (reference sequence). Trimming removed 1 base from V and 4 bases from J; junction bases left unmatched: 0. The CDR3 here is CASSLDRGTEAFF. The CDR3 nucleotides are TGTGCCAGCAGCTTAGACAGGGGCACTGAAGCTTTCTTT.